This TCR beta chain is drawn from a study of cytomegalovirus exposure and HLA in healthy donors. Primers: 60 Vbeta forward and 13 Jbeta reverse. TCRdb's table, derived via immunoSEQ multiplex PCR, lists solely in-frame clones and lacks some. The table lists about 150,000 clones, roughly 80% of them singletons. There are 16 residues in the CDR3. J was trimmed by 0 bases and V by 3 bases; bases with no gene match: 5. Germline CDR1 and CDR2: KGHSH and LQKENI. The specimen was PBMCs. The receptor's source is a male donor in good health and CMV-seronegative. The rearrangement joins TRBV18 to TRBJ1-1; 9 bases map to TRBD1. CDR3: CASSPDRGNMNTEAFF. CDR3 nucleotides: TGTGCCAGCTCACCGGACAGGGGAAATATGAACACTGAAGCTTTCTTT. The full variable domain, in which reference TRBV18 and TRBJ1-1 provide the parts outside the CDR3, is NAGVMQNPRHLVRRRGQEARLRCSPMKGHSHVYWYRQLPEEGLKFMVYLQKENIIDESGMPKERFSAEFPKEGPSILRIQQVVRGDSAAYFCASSPDRGNMNTEAFFGQGTRLTVV.